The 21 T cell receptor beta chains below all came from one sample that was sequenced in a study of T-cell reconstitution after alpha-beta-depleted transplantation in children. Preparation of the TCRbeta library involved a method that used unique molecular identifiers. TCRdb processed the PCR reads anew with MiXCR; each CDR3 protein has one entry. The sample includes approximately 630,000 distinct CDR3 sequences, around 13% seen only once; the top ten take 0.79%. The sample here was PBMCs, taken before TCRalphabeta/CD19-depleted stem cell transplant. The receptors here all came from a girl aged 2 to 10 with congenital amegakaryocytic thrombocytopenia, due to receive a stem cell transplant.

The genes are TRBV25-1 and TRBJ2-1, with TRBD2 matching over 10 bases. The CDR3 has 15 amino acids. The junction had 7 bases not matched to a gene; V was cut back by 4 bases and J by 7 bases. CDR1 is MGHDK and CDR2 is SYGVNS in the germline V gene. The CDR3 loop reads CASSALAGVGNEQFF. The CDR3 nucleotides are TGTGCCAGCAGTGCCCTAGCGGGAGTGGGGAATGAGCAGTTCTTC.

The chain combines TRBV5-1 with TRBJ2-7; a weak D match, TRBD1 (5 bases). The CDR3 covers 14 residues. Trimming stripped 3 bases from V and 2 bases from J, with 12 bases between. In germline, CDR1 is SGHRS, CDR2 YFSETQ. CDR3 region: CASSSRDATYEQYF. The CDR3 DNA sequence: TGCGCCAGCAGCTCCAGGGATGCCACCTACGAGCAGTACTTC.

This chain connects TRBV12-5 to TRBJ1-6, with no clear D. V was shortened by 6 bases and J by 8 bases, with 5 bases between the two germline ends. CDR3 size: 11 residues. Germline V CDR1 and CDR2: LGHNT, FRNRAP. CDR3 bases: TGTGCTAGTGGCGCAGATTCACCCCTCCACTTT. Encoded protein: CASGADSPLHF.

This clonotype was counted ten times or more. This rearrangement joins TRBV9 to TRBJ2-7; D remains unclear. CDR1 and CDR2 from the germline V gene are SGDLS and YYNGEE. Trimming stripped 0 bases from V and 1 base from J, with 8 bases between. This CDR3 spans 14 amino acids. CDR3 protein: CASSVGPSSYEQYF. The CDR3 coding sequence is TGTGCCAGCAGCGTAGGACCGAGTTCCTACGAGCAGTACTTC.

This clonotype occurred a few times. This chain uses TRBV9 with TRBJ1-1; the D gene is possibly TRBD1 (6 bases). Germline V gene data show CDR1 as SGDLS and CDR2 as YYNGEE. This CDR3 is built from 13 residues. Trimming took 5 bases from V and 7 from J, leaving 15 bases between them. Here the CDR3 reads CASSQGGSYEAFF. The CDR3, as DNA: TGTGCCAGCAGTCAAGGGGGATCCTATGAAGCTTTCTTT.

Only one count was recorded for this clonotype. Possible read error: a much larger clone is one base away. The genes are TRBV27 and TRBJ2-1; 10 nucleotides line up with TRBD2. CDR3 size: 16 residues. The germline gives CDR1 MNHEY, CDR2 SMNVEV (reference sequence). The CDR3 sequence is CASSPIRTSGFSEQSF. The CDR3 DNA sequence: TGTGCCAGCAGCCCCATTCGGACTAGCGGATTCTCGGAGCAGTCCTTC.

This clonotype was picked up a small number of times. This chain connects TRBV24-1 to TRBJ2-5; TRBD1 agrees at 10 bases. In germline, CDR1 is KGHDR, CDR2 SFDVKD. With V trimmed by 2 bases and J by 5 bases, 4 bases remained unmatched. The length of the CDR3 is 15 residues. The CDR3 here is CATSDSGQGKETQYF. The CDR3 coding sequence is TGTGCCACCAGTGATTCGGGACAGGGGAAGGAGACCCAGTACTTC.

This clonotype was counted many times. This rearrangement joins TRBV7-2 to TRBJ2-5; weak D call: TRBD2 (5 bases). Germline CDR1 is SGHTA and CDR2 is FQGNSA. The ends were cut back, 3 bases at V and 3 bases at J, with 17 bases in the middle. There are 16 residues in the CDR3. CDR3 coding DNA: TGTGCCAGCAGCTTTCCCCCCGCGGTGGGAGAAGAGACCCAGTACTTC. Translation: CASSFPPAVGEETQYF.

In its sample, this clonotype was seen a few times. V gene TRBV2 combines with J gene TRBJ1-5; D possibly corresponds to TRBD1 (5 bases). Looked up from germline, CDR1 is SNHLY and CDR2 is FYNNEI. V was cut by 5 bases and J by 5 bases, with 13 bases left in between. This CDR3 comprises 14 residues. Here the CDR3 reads CASSRIRDDQPQHF. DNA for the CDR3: TGTGCCAGCAGTCGAATAAGGGACGATCAGCCCCAGCATTTT.

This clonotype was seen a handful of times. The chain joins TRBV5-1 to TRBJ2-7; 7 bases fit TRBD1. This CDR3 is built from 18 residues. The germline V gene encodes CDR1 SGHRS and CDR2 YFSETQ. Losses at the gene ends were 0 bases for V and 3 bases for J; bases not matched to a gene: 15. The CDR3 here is CASSLAPNRGNGLYEQYF. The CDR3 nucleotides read TGCGCCAGCAGCTTGGCCCCGAACAGGGGAAACGGCCTCTACGAGCAGTACTTC.

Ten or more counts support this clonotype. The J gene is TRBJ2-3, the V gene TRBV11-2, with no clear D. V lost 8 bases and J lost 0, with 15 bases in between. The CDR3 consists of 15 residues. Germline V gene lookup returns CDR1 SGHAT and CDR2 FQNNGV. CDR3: CASDGWTASTDTQYF. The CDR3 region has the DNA TGTGCCAGCGACGGTTGGACCGCTAGCACAGATACGCAGTATTTT. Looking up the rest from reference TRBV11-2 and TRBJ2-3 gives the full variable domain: EAGVAQSPRYKIIEKRQSVAFWCNPISGHATLYWYQQILGQGPKLLIQFQNNGVVDDSQLPKDRFSAERLKGVDSTLKIQPAKLEDSAVYLCASDGWTASTDTQYFGPGTRLTVL.

The CDR3 nucleotides read TGTGCCAGCAGTTTCCGGGACAGACGCACAGATACGCAGTATTTT. It is translated as CASSFRDRRTDTQYF. The chain is built from TRBV12-3 or TRBV12-4 and TRBJ2-3; 7 bases are shared with TRBD1. J was trimmed by 1 base and V by 3 bases; bases with no gene match: 4. This CDR3 has 15 residues.

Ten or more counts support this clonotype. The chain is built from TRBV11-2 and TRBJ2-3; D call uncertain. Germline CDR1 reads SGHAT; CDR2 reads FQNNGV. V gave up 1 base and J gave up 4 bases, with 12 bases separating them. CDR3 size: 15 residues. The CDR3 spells CASSLATIHSDTQYF. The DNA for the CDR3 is TGTGCCAGCAGCTTAGCTACCATCCACTCAGATACGCAGTATTTT. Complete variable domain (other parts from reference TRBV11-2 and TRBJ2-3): EAGVAQSPRYKIIEKRQSVAFWCNPISGHATLYWYQQILGQGPKLLIQFQNNGVVDDSQLPKDRFSAERLKGVDSTLKIQPAKLEDSAVYLCASSLATIHSDTQYFGPGTRLTVL.

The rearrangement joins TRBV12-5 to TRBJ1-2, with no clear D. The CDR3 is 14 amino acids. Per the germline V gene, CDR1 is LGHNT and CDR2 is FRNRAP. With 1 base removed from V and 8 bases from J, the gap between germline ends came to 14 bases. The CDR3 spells CASGLGEGIGGYTF. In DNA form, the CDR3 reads TGTGCTAGTGGTTTGGGAGAGGGTATAGGCGGCTACACCTTC.

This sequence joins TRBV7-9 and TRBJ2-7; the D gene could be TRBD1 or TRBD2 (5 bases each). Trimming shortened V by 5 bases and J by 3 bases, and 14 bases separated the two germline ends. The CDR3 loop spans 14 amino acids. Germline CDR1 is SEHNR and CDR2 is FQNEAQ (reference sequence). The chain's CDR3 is CASSAPGPDYEQYF. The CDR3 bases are TGTGCCAGCAGCGCACCGGGGCCAGACTACGAGCAGTACTTC.

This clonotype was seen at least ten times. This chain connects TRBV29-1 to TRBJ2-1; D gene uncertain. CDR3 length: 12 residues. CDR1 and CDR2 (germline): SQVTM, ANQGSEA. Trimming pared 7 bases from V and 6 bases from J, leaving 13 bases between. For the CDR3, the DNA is TGCAGCGCCCCCACGGTGATCAATGAGCAGTTCTTC. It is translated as CSAPTVINEQFF.

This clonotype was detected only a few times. The CDR3 here is CASSARGGQGITEAFF. For the CDR3, the DNA is TGTGCCAGCAGCGCCCGAGGAGGACAGGGGATAACTGAAGCTTTCTTT. The V call is TRBV6-1, the J call TRBJ1-1; TRBD1 aligns across 9 bases. The CDR3 contains 16 residues. Germline V gives CDR1 MNHNS, CDR2 SASEGT. V shed 6 bases, J shed 5 bases, and the junction held 13 bases outside the gene matches.

The CDR3 spells CASSSVRLAGSYNEQFF. The DNA for the CDR3 is TGTGCCAGCAGCTCTGTCCGACTAGCGGGCTCCTACAATGAGCAGTTCTTC. The chain couples TRBV12-3 or TRBV12-4 to TRBJ2-1; 10 positions agree with TRBD2. V gave up 6 bases and J gave up 0 bases; unmatched junction bases: 8. This CDR3 has 17 amino acids.

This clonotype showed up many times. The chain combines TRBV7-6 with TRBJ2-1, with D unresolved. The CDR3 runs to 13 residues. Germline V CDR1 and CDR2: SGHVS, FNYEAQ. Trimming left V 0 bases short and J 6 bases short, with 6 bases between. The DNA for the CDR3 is TGTGCCAGCAGCTTAGCGGTCGCCAATGAGCAGTTCTTC. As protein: CASSLAVANEQFF.

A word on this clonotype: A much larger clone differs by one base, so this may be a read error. CDR3 amino acids: CASSYKRTGMGMGDTF. DNA of the CDR3: TGTGCCAGCAGTTACAAGAGGACAGGCATGGGTATGGGCGACACCTTC. The chain is built from TRBV6-5 and TRBJ1-2; 7 bases are a match to TRBD1. V gave up 2 bases and J gave up 12 bases; unmatched junction bases: 18. CDR1 MNHEY and CDR2 SVGAGI come from the germline V gene. The CDR3 has 16 amino acids.

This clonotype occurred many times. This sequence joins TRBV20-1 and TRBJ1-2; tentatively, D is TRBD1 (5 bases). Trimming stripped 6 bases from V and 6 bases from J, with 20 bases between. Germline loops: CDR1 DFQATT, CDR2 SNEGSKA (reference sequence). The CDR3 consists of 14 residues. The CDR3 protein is CSAFLGGTKDGYTF. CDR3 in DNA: TGCAGTGCCTTTTTAGGAGGGACGAAGGATGGCTACACCTTC.